The clone carrying this TCR beta chain showed up just once. Its antigen is as yet unknown. Use of 60 Vbeta and 13 Jbeta primers characterized the PCR. Generated by immunoSEQ multiplex PCR, the TCRdb table keeps only in-frame clones and is missing some. Among some 170,000 clones listed, roughly 71% were seen once. The data originate from a study of cytomegalovirus exposure and HLA in healthy donors. Study as a whole: As an earlier analysis found, around 170 million T cells yielded about 120 million unique TCR beta sequences.

Findings and limits, study-wide: Most of the TCR beta V segments (in an earlier analysis) were productive either about 90% or about 30% of the time. Presence/absence analyses assumed roughly uniform sequencing depth across donors.

The receptor comes from a woman between 45 and 65 years old in good health and CMV-seropositive. Sequencing was carried out using PBMCs.

The CDR3 DNA follows: TGTGCCAGCAGCTCCGGACTAGCGGGGAATCTCTACAATGAGCAGTTCTTC. Translating gives CASSSGLAGNLYNEQFF. The rearrangement uses TRBV7-2 and TRBJ2-1, with TRBD2 identical over 12 bases. Trimming at V came to 4 bases and at J to 3 bases, leaving 7 bases not matched to a gene. This CDR3 has 17 amino acids. From germline, CDR1 is SGHTA and CDR2 FQGNSA.